This TCR beta chain is from a study of blood T cell repertoires in COVID-19. Study-level information: The cDNA or gDNA used as material had been derived from T cells, B-cell-depleted T cells, or PBMCs.

In the authors' methods: Amplification from reference gene primers served as the basis for estimated nucleated cell counts. The repertoire was sequenced with immunoSEQ multiplex PCR; TCRdb's copy has only in-frame clones and lacks some. The V and J calls and the clone size are those of that table, but D and trimming were determined from the DNA. This table holds around 190,000 clones, roughly 77% found once. The germline V gene encodes CDR1 SGHAT and CDR2 FQNNGV. With 1 base clipped from V and 0 bases from J, the junction kept 13 bases outside the gene matches. The CDR3 covers 19 residues. Enrolled through a virtual design, the participants were between about 18 and 100 years of age and came from 24 US areas. Cohort placement rested on clinical history that participants reported themselves.

This TCR was sampled from a woman in her forties or fifties with acute COVID-19. Specimen: PBMCs or T cells enriched from blood (not recorded which). The V and J genes are TRBV11-2 and TRBJ1-1; 8 bases map to TRBD1. CDR3 protein: CASSLGFWTGNYMNTEAFF. CDR3 DNA sequence: TGTGCCAGCAGCTTAGGATTCTGGACAGGGAATTACATGAACACTGAAGCTTTCTTT.